The 10 T cell receptor beta chains listed next were all sequenced from one sample in a study of naive CD8 T cells in extremely preterm neonates. Assay used: immunoSEQ multiplex PCR; TCRdb lists only in-frame clones, some missing. In the table there are about 7,000 clones, 95% to 98% of which are singletons. The sample taken for sequencing was naive CD8+ T cells from blood. Receptors originate from a human donor in good health.

The chain couples TRBV30 to TRBJ2-5; 8 nucleotides align to TRBD1. Germline trimming cut 8 bases from V and 4 bases from J; bases unmatched to any gene: 6. The CDR3 totals 12 residues. Germline values: CDR1 GTSNPN, CDR2 SVGIG (reference sequence). CDR3 in DNA: TGTGCCACGGACAGGGCCCTAGAGACCCAGTACTTC. Translated, it gives CATDRALETQYF.

The rearrangement links TRBV28 to TRBJ2-2; TRBD2 agrees at 7 bases. Trimming at V came to 3 bases and at J to 7 bases, leaving 5 bases not matched to a gene. Per the germline V gene, CDR1 is MDHEN and CDR2 is SYDVKM. The CDR3 length is 14 residues. The CDR3 sequence is CASSLTSYVGELFF. The CDR3 DNA follows: TGTGCCAGCAGTTTGACTAGCTACGTCGGGGAGCTGTTTTTT. Full variable domain (rest looked up from reference TRBV28 and TRBJ2-2): DVKVTQSSRYLVKRTGEKVFLECVQDMDHENMFWYRQDPGLGLRLIYFSYDVKMKEKGDIPEGYSVSREKKERFSLILESASTNQTSMYLCASSLTSYVGELFFGEGSRLTVL.

The chain couples TRBV28 to TRBJ2-3; D unclear. V gave up 5 bases and J gave up 3 bases, with 15 bases separating them. The CDR3 covers 15 residues. CDR1 and CDR2 (germline): MDHEN, SYDVKM. CDR3 sequence: CASSPLTPGTDTQYF. CDR3 DNA: TGTGCCAGCAGTCCCCTGACCCCGGGTACAGATACGCAGTATTTT.

V usage is TRBV27 and J usage is TRBJ1-2, with 8 bases fitting TRBD1. CDR1 and CDR2 (germline): MNHEY, SMNVEV (reference sequence). Trimming took 6 bases from V and 6 from J; bases not matched to a gene: 3. The CDR3 extends over 12 amino acids. CDR3 protein: CASRGGQDGYTF. DNA for the CDR3: TGTGCCAGCAGGGGGGGACAGGATGGCTACACCTTC.

The chain has TRBV7-8 and TRBJ1-2, with 8 bases fitting TRBD1. J lost 0 bases, V lost 4 bases, and 4 bases had no gene match. This CDR3 is 15 amino acids long. Germline V lookup: CDR1 SGHVS, CDR2 FQNEAQ. The chain's CDR3 is CASSSAGGSNYGYTF. The CDR3 coding sequence is TGTGCCAGCAGCTCCGCAGGGGGCTCTAACTATGGCTACACCTTC.

The chain uses TRBV7-9 and TRBJ2-1, with 10 nucleotides matching TRBD2. The CDR3 is made up of 15 amino acids. V gave up 4 bases and J gave up 4 bases; unmatched junction bases: 4. Germline values: CDR1 SEHNR, CDR2 FQNEAQ (reference sequence). The CDR3 here is CASSSAGGLYNEQFF. The CDR3 nucleotides are TGTGCCAGCAGCTCAGCGGGGGGGCTTTACAATGAGCAGTTCTTC.

This chain connects TRBV11-2 to TRBJ2-7, with D tentatively TRBD2 (5 bases). With 1 base removed from V and 2 bases from J, the gap between germline ends came to 6 bases. Looked up from germline, CDR1 is SGHAT and CDR2 is FQNNGV. There are 13 residues in the CDR3. The CDR3 here is CASSLGRAYEQYF. CDR3 in DNA: TGTGCCAGCAGCTTAGGGCGGGCCTACGAGCAGTACTTC.

V is TRBV6-5 and J is TRBJ2-5; 10 bases match TRBD2. The CDR3 contains 16 residues. The V gene's germline CDR1 is MNHEY and CDR2 SVGAGI. Losses at the gene ends were 0 bases for V and 5 bases for J; bases not matched to a gene: 6. CDR3 loop: CASSYSPSGGEETQYF. The CDR3 bases are TGTGCCAGCAGTTACTCTCCTAGCGGGGGCGAGGAGACCCAGTACTTC.

This chain joins TRBV6-5 and TRBJ1-5, with 7 bases fitting TRBD1. CDR1 and CDR2 (germline): MNHEY, SVGAGI. The V and J ends lost 4 bases and 0 bases, in that order; junction bases with no gene match: 6. The CDR3 is 16 residues long. DNA of the CDR3: TGTGCCAGCAGTTCCCTTCAGGGGGATAGCAATCAGCCCCAGCATTTT. Protein product: CASSSLQGDSNQPQHF.

CDR3 in amino acids: CASSLTGTHEKLFF. CDR3 DNA: TGTGCCAGCAGCTTAACAGGGACCCATGAAAAACTGTTTTTT. This rearrangement joins TRBV7-9 to TRBJ1-4; D is perhaps TRBD1 (6 bases). With 2 bases removed from V and 6 bases from J, the gap between germline ends came to 10 bases. Germline assignment: CDR1 SEHNR and CDR2 FQNEAQ (reference sequence). This CDR3 has 14 residues.